These T cell receptor beta chains were read from a single sample in a study of T cell changes during pregnancy in multiple sclerosis. Data came from immunoSEQ multiplex PCR; TCRdb stores just in-frame clones and leaves some out. The sample has 24,000 or so clones, 86% seen once; the top ten hold around 13%. The sequencing here drew on CD8+ T cells from peripheral blood mononuclear cells, taken in the first trimester of pregnancy. Every receptor here comes from a female donor in good health, enrolled as a control in a pregnancy study. The conserved cysteine and the conserved F or W are not part of the CDR3 here.

v_call: TRBV9; j_call: TRBJ2-3; cdr3_length: 16; cdr3_aa: ASSVVAALAGPTDTQY
v_call: TRBV19; j_call: TRBJ2-4; cdr3_length: 13; cdr3_aa: ASSPIHRGLEIQY
v_call: TRBV29-1; j_call: TRBJ2-5; cdr3_length: 10; cdr3_aa: SVDDGEETQY
v_call: TRBV4-1; j_call: TRBJ2-7; cdr3_length: 14; cdr3_aa: ASSQDLDGFPYEQY
v_call: TRBV29-1; j_call: TRBJ2-2; cdr3_length: 12; cdr3_aa: SVEGRTDTGELF
v_call: TRBV28; j_call: TRBJ2-5; cdr3_length: 17; cdr3_aa: ASSLFPPGAGGFQETQY
v_call: TRBV27; j_call: TRBJ1-1; cdr3_length: 12; cdr3_aa: ASRKQGEGTEAF
v_call: TRBV5-6; j_call: TRBJ2-7; cdr3_length: 11; cdr3_aa: ASTHGGSYEQY
v_call: TRBV9; j_call: TRBJ2-5; cdr3_length: 12; cdr3_aa: ASSVGGDVETQY
v_call: TRBV27; j_call: TRBJ2-2; cdr3_length: 13; cdr3_aa: ASSLWQGNTGELF
v_call: TRBV27; j_call: TRBJ2-3; cdr3_length: 12; cdr3_aa: ASSLSGTSGRWD
v_call: TRBV29-1; j_call: TRBJ2-6; cdr3_length: 17; cdr3_aa: SVERACRTGKSGANVLT
v_call: TRBV28; j_call: TRBJ2-7; cdr3_length: 14; cdr3_aa: ASSLRTSGGLYEQY
v_call: TRBV7-8; j_call: TRBJ1-4; cdr3_length: 14; cdr3_aa: ASSLAGGAANEKLF
v_call: TRBV13; j_call: TRBJ2-1; cdr3_length: 11; cdr3_aa: ASSPSGINEQF
v_call: TRBV19; j_call: TRBJ2-1; cdr3_length: 11; cdr3_aa: ASNSYQLDEQF
v_call: TRBV27; j_call: TRBJ2-1; cdr3_length: 14; cdr3_aa: ASSSTPREAYNEQF
v_call: TRBV29-1; j_call: TRBJ2-2; cdr3_length: 11; cdr3_aa: SVELEGTGELF
v_call: TRBV5-1; j_call: TRBJ2-3; cdr3_length: 14; cdr3_aa: ASSFFGAAGTDTQY
v_call: TRBV10-3; j_call: TRBJ1-2; cdr3_length: 12; cdr3_aa: AISPGTGIYGYT
v_call: TRBV29-1; j_call: TRBJ2-1; cdr3_length: 14; cdr3_aa: SVRGGRTSGGNEQF
v_call: TRBV9; j_call: TRBJ1-2; cdr3_length: 14; cdr3_aa: ASSVAVNSFNYGYT
v_call: TRBV7-9; j_call: TRBJ2-3; cdr3_length: 14; cdr3_aa: ASSGRTGGLTDTQY
v_call: TRBV7-9; j_call: TRBJ1-3; cdr3_length: 10; cdr3_aa: AGQDSGNTIY
v_call: TRBV27; j_call: TRBJ2-7; cdr3_length: 14; cdr3_aa: ASSPESGGLSYEQY
v_call: TRBV2; j_call: TRBJ2-1; cdr3_length: 13; cdr3_aa: ASSEASPTYNEQF
v_call: TRBV7-6; j_call: TRBJ2-7; cdr3_length: 12; cdr3_aa: ASSLAELGGEQY
v_call: TRBV29-1; j_call: TRBJ2-7; cdr3_length: 10; cdr3_aa: SARQGKLEQY
v_call: TRBV2; j_call: TRBJ1-1; cdr3_length: 15; cdr3_aa: ASSEETGGAGASEAF
v_call: TRBV5-4; j_call: TRBJ1-5; cdr3_length: 11; cdr3_aa: ASSTAPDQPQH
v_call: TRBV4-1; j_call: TRBJ2-7; cdr3_length: 14; cdr3_aa: ASSLGLAGGYYEQY
v_call: TRBV29-1; j_call: TRBJ2-2; cdr3_length: 11; cdr3_aa: SVEDGGPGELF
v_call: TRBV4-1; j_call: TRBJ2-7; cdr3_length: 14; cdr3_aa: ASSEETPSGVYEQY
v_call: TRBV27; j_call: TRBJ2-3; cdr3_length: 13; cdr3_aa: ASSLKSERTDTQY
v_call: TRBV5-5; j_call: TRBJ1-4; cdr3_length: 12; cdr3_aa: ASSFGEFGEKLF